The T cell receptor beta chain described here comes from a study of shared clonotypes between healthy human individuals. Whole-study context: Three plates were used per donor for CD4 naive, three for CD4 memory, two for CD8 naive and one for CD8 memory.

The length of the CDR3 is 14 residues. Germline CDR1 reads SGHNT; CDR2 reads YENEEA. V was clipped by 1 base and J by 8 bases, with 12 bases between them. Deep-level running was used for the assay. Libraries were prepared by immunoSEQ multiplex PCR; TCRdb keeps only in-frame clonotypes and omits some of them. Of some 2.3 million clones detected, just over 90% appear once; the ten largest clones hold approximately 0.4%. This receptor was taken from a man aged 18 to 29 in good health. Some clones in this sample may be carry-over from other donors' samples. J is TRBJ2-1 and V is TRBV11-3; D call uncertain. The sample was naive CD4+ T cells from PBMCs. Subset: CD45RA+ positively selected. The CDR3 here is CASSLGHGRDEQFF. The CDR3 DNA follows: TGTGCCAGCAGCTTAGGCCACGGTAGGGATGAGCAGTTCTTC.